The clone carrying this TCR beta chain has a count of ten or more. Its antigen is as yet unknown. Each CDR3 protein gets one entry after TCRdb re-called the 5' RACE reads with MiXCR. The sample yields 450,000 to 550,000 distinct CDR3 sequences, 5.3% seen once. These data come from a study of CD8 T cells in ankylosing spondylitis. Findings and caveats of the study: A motif of fewer than ten highly homologous TCR beta variants was seen as apparently characteristic of ankylosing spondylitis blood.

The CDR3 consists of 14 residues. The rearrangement joins TRBV21-1 to TRBJ2-2; TRBD2, the table's D call, was not compared with the DNA. TRBV21-1 is a known pseudogene. The receptor was derived from a male donor with ankylosing spondylitis. The source material was blood, either unsorted or a sorted T cell fraction (not recorded which). CDR3 region: CASRKQGRVGELFF. In DNA form, the CDR3 reads TGTGCCAGCAGGAAGCAGGGGAGGGTCGGGGAGCTGTTTTTT.